This record concerns one T cell receptor (beta chain) sequence. Its target is not known. Germline V lookup: CDR1 SGDLS, CDR2 YYNGEE. The CDR3 has 14 residues. V gave up 3 bases and J gave up 7 bases, with 14 bases separating them. This entry is derived from a study of long-term antiretroviral therapy in people with HIV. Study findings and constraints: Data on ART adherence, viral resistance or therapy changes were unavailable. Pre-ART expanded TRB clones stayed dominant throughout, though often decreasing after ART. Once patients were on ART, diversity went higher but still fell short of transplant donor controls.

The assay used was immunoSEQ (version v3.0), run at survey level. Repertoires were generated with immunoSEQ multiplex PCR, while TCRdb's copy carries only in-frame clones and drops some. The data hold tens of thousands of clones, with 80% observed a single time. The sample was unsorted PBMCs, taken 0.3 years after starting antiretroviral therapy. V gene TRBV9 combines with J gene TRBJ1-3, with D tentatively TRBD1 (6 bases). The receptor was derived from a man in his forties or fifties with HIV. This CDR3 is CASSGQARGNTIYF. In DNA form, the CDR3 reads TGTGCCAGCAGCGGACAGGCCCGTGGGAACACCATATATTTT.